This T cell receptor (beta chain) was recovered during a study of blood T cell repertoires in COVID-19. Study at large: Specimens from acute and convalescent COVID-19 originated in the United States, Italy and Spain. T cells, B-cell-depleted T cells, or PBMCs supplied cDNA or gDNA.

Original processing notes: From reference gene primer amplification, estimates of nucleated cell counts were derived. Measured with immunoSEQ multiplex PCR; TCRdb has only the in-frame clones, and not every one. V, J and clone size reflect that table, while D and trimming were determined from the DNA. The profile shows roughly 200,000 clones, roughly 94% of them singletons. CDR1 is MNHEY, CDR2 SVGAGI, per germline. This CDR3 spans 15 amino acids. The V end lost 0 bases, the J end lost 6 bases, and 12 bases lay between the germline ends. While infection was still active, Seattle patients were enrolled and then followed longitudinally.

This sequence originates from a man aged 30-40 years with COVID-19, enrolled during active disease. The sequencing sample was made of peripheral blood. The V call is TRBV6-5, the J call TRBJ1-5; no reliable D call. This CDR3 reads CASSYSISTSQPQHF. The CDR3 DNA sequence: TGTGCCAGCAGTTACTCGATTTCAACCAGTCAGCCCCAGCATTTT.